This T cell receptor (beta chain) was identified during a study of T cell responses to AZD1222 COVID-19 vaccine. Per germline, CDR1 KGHSH and CDR2 LQKENI. The CDR3 runs to 17 residues. V was pared by 3 bases and J by 1 base, with 16 bases between. Comments on this clone: No antigen is known for it.

Study-level findings and limits: Researchers took repertoire samples only after the peak T cell response had come. Spike-spanning, vaccine-associated CD4 TCRs were dominant at 160-218 and 743-854. The donors showed a predominance of white British ancestry and of females, with possible underestimation of clonal diversity. Per reports, nearly half of all spike-specific TCRs target regions that are unmutated in variants.

Clones were sequenced by immunoSEQ multiplex PCR, and TCRdb holds only the in-frame ones, with some missing. Of 100,000 to 150,000 clones listed, around 84% are singletons. The TCR comes from an adult who received the AZD1222 COVID-19 vaccine. The source material was peripheral blood, sampled 28 days after the second AZD1222 dose. The chain recombines TRBV18 with TRBJ1-3; D perhaps matches TRBD1 (5 bases). CDR3 region: CASSPNFQGMSGNTIYF. CDR3 DNA: TGTGCCAGCTCACCCAATTTCCAGGGAATGTCTGGAAACACCATATATTTT. Full variable domain (rest looked up from reference TRBV18 and TRBJ1-3): NAGVMQNPRHLVRRRGQEARLRCSPMKGHSHVYWYRQLPEEGLKFMVYLQKENIIDESGMPKERFSAEFPKEGPSILRIQQVVRGDSAAYFCASSPNFQGMSGNTIYFGEGSWLTVV.